The present TCR beta chain was sequenced within a study of OX40 agonist ivuxolimab in advanced cancers. Study at large: Every 2 weeks, patients received ivuxolimab intravenously, dosed at 0.01 to 10 mg/kg. Patients were roughly 83% male with ages roughly 20 to 85, mean approximately 58. Study-wide results and limits: Certain nonresponding patients likewise had low normalized T-cell clonal expansion.

CDR1 is SGHTA and CDR2 is FQGNSA in the germline V gene. The CDR3 length is 14 residues. Trimming shortened V by 5 bases and J by 7 bases, and 15 bases separated the two germline ends. Method: immunoSEQ multiplex PCR; TCRdb's copy keeps in-frame clones and lacks some. The sample includes about 76,000 clones, approximately 84% of them seen just once. As concerns this clone: Its antigen remains unidentified.

Anyone with autoimmune disease history or systemic immunosuppression was excluded. The sample was CD4+ or CD8+ T cells sorted from blood, taken in a trial of the OX40 agonist ivuxolimab. The chain is built from TRBV7-2 and TRBJ2-1; possible D gene TRBD2, 6 bases. This sequence originates from an adult with an advanced solid tumor such as melanoma, head and neck, liver or kidney cancer. CDR3 protein: CASSRGTLGNEQFF. CDR3 in DNA: TGTGCCAGCAGCCGAGGGACTCTAGGGAATGAGCAGTTCTTC.